One and the same sample provided the 25 T cell receptor beta chains below, sequenced in a study of T-cell memory formation after mild COVID-19. MiXCR was run by TCRdb on the 5' RACE reads, yielding one entry per CDR3 protein. The table includes around 130,000 distinct CDR3 sequences, about a sixth detected once. The specimen sequenced was PBMCs or a T cell subset sorted from them (not recorded which). The receptors were gathered from a man between 18 and 29 years old who had mild COVID-19 (a few samples of this study predate the infection). Cell type and time point are not known.

This clonotype was seen a few times. The chain carries TRBV12-3 or TRBV12-4 and TRBJ1-4; possible D gene TRBD1, 6 bases. V gave up 6 bases and J gave up 7 bases, with 18 bases separating them. The CDR3 totals 15 residues. The CDR3 DNA sequence: TGTGCCAGCAGCCCCCTTGGCAGGGGAGGTGAAAAACTGTTTTTT. Its protein is CASSPLGRGGEKLFF.

Many counts were recorded for this clonotype. This chain links TRBV20-1 with TRBJ2-3, with D perhaps TRBD1 (6 bases). The CDR3 runs to 18 residues. V lost 3 bases and J 0 bases, leaving 22 bases between the germline ends. CDR1 is DFQATT, CDR2 SNEGSKA, per germline (reference sequence). CDR3 residues: CSASEGDARGTSTDTQYF. The CDR3 region has the DNA TGCAGTGCTAGCGAGGGTGACGCCAGGGGAACTAGCACAGATACGCAGTATTTT.

V and J are TRBV18 and TRBJ1-4; no reliable D call. CDR1 is KGHSH, CDR2 LQKENI, per germline. Trimming left V 2 bases short and J 3 bases short, with 7 bases between. The CDR3 extends over 14 amino acids. CDR3 coding DNA: TGTGCCAGCTCACCATATGAGGCTAATGAAAAACTGTTTTTT. Encoded protein: CASSPYEANEKLFF.

This clonotype has more than one count but fewer than ten. V gene TRBV6-2 or TRBV6-3 combines with J gene TRBJ2-3; no clear D gene. The CDR3 spans 13 residues. The germline CDR1 and CDR2 sequences are MNHEY and SVGEGT. V was shortened by 6 bases and J by 1 base, with 8 bases between the two germline ends. In DNA, the CDR3 is TGTGCCAGCAGGCCCCACGGCACAGATACGCAGTATTTT. As protein: CASRPHGTDTQYF.

Many counts were recorded for this clonotype. CDR3 nucleotide sequence: TGTGCCAGCAGTTTACAGCGGGTTCCCCTGGGGGAGCAGTACTTC. This gives the protein CASSLQRVPLGEQYF. This chain connects TRBV12-3 or TRBV12-4 to TRBJ2-7; D is perhaps TRBD2 (6 bases). This CDR3 contains 15 residues. V lost 2 bases, J lost 7 bases, and 18 bases lay in between.

The chain employs TRBV20-1 and TRBJ2-3, with 7 positions matching TRBD2. Trimming at V came to 6 bases and at J to 1 base, leaving 7 bases not matched to a gene. The CDR3 loop spans 14 amino acids. Germline values: CDR1 DFQATT, CDR2 SNEGSKA (reference sequence). CDR3 sequence: CSASSSGGTDTQYF. Written as DNA, the CDR3 is TGCAGTGCCTCATCAAGCGGGGGCACAGATACGCAGTATTTT.

This clonotype showed up just a few times. The chain combines TRBV20-1 with TRBJ2-5, with TRBD2 as a possible D gene (6 bases). CDR1 is DFQATT, CDR2 SNEGSKA, per germline (reference sequence). Trimming left V 2 bases short and J 5 bases short, with 12 bases between. This CDR3 is 13 amino acids long. This CDR3 reads CSARWKGRETQYF. The DNA of the CDR3 is TGCAGTGCTAGATGGAAGGGGAGGGAGACCCAGTACTTC.

The DNA of the CDR3 is TGTGCCAGCAGCTTCTACAGGAACTCTGGGGCCAACGTCCTGACTTTC. Translating it yields CASSFYRNSGANVLTF. V gene TRBV5-4 combines with J gene TRBJ2-6; possibly TRBD1 for D (5 bases). Deletions cut 2 bases from V and 0 bases from J, with 9 bases between. The CDR3 totals 16 residues. Germline V lookup: CDR1 SGHNT, CDR2 YYREEE (reference sequence).

V gene TRBV7-6 combines with J gene TRBJ2-7; 10 nucleotides match TRBD2. The CDR3 has 17 residues. Germline CDR1 reads SGHVS; CDR2 reads FNYEAQ. The V segment lost 0 bases and the J segment 5 bases; nucleotides outside the gene matches: 10. The CDR3 nucleotides are TGTGCCAGCAGCTTAGCGTTGTGGAGCGGGGGGGTCCACGAGCAGTACTTC. Its translation: CASSLALWSGGVHEQYF. Together with reference TRBV7-6 and TRBJ2-7, the CDR3 gives the full variable domain: GAGVSQSPRYKVTKRGQDVALRCDPISGHVSLYWYRQALGQGPEFLTYFNYEAQQDKSGLPNDRFSAERPEGSISTLTIQRTEQRDSAMYRCASSLALWSGGVHEQYFGPGTRLTVT.

This clonotype was observed a few times. The J gene is TRBJ2-7, the V gene TRBV20-1, with a possible D match to TRBD2 (5 bases). Looked up from germline, CDR1 is DFQATT and CDR2 is SNEGSKA (reference sequence). CDR3 size: 13 residues. Trimming removed 6 bases at V and 0 bases at J, with 12 bases between. In nucleotides, the CDR3 is TGCAGTGCGCAGTCGGGAAACTCCTACGAGCAGTACTTC. This encodes CSAQSGNSYEQYF.

This clonotype was counted many times. The J gene is TRBJ2-5, the V gene TRBV5-1; 12 nucleotides agree with TRBD1. The CDR3 is 15 residues long. The V segment lost 1 base and the J segment 6 bases; nucleotides outside the gene matches: 4. Germline lookup yields CDR1 SGHRS and CDR2 YFSETQ. The CDR3 nucleotides are TGCGCCAGCAGCTTGAGGGACAGGGGGCGGCAGACCCAGTACTTC. Its translation is CASSLRDRGRQTQYF.

Only a few counts were recorded for this clonotype. The chain is built from TRBV5-1 and TRBJ2-3, with D perhaps matching TRBD2 (5 bases). Germline CDR1 and CDR2: SGHRS and YFSETQ. Deletions cut 4 bases from V and 2 bases from J, with 11 bases between. The CDR3 runs to 14 residues. DNA of the CDR3: TGCGCCAGCAGCCCTGGACTGACCACAGATACGCAGTATTTT. Residues: CASSPGLTTDTQYF.

This clonotype occurred a few times. The chain has TRBV5-1 and TRBJ2-7; 9 positions match TRBD1. The CDR3 is 13 amino acids. Germline lookup yields CDR1 SGHRS and CDR2 YFSETQ. Trimming removed 7 bases from V and 9 bases from J; junction bases left unmatched: 11. The CDR3 DNA sequence: TGCGCCAGCCGCGGGACAGGGACGCATGTGCAGTACTTC. This gives the protein CASRGTGTHVQYF.

In this sample, this clonotype turned up a few times. This chain joins TRBV20-1 and TRBJ1-1; no definite D call. CDR1 and CDR2 (germline): DFQATT, SNEGSKA (reference sequence). V was shortened by 3 bases and J by 7 bases, with 9 bases between the two germline ends. The CDR3 is 11 residues long. This chain's CDR3 is CSASERVEAFF. As DNA, the CDR3 is TGCAGTGCTAGCGAGAGGGTTGAAGCTTTCTTT.

This clonotype has ten or more counts. The genes are TRBV20-1 and TRBJ1-2, with 8 bases lining up with TRBD1. Germline CDR1 is DFQATT and CDR2 is SNEGSKA (reference sequence). The CDR3 totals 13 residues. Trimming at V came to 6 bases and at J to 0 bases, leaving 3 bases not matched to a gene. CDR3 bases: TGCAGTGCCCGGGACAGGACTAACTATGGCTACACCTTC. Its protein is CSARDRTNYGYTF.

This clonotype was counted a few times. The rearrangement links TRBV9 to TRBJ2-3; the D is unclear. V lost 3 bases and J lost 2, with 10 bases in between. This CDR3 is 14 amino acids long. The germline gives CDR1 SGDLS, CDR2 YYNGEE. The CDR3 loop is CASSGPWLTDTQYF. CDR3 in DNA: TGTGCCAGCAGCGGACCTTGGCTCACAGATACGCAGTATTTT.

In regard to this clonotype: A junction boundary mismatches the germline segment, possibly from a read error. CDR3 region: CASTFEQGGRNQPKHF. In DNA form, the CDR3 reads TGTGCCAGCACCTTCGAACAGGGAGGCCGCAATCAGCCCAAGCATTTT. The J gene is TRBJ1-5, the V gene TRBV25-1, with D possibly TRBD1 on 6 matching bases. Germline CDR1 and CDR2: MGHDK and SYGVNS. The CDR3 is 16 amino acids.

Only a few counts were recorded for this clonotype. V is TRBV5-1 and J is TRBJ2-3; D uncertain. From germline, CDR1 is SGHRS and CDR2 YFSETQ. V dropped 0 bases and J dropped 2 bases, with 22 bases sitting between them. There are 19 residues in the CDR3. The CDR3 loop is CASSLGTETPPRYTDTQYF. CDR3 DNA: TGCGCCAGCAGCTTGGGCACCGAAACACCACCTCGTTACACAGATACGCAGTATTTT.

This clonotype was detected ten times or more. The chain combines TRBV5-5 with TRBJ2-5; no firm D call. CDR3 length: 16 amino acids. The V gene's germline CDR1 is SGHKS and CDR2 YYEKEE (reference sequence). The germline V and J ends were trimmed by 2 bases and 5 bases, with 19 bases remaining between them. Here the CDR3 DNA reads TGTGCCAGCAGCTTCTCCGGCCCCCGCGCTTCGGAGACCCAGTACTTC. Translating gives CASSFSGPRASETQYF.

The chain uses TRBV5-1 and TRBJ2-1; tentative D call: TRBD1 (6 bases). V gave up 5 bases and J gave up 4 bases, with 16 bases separating them. Germline CDR1 and CDR2: SGHRS and YFSETQ. This CDR3 comprises 15 residues. Here the CDR3 reads CASRSEGHLYNEQFF. Here the CDR3 DNA reads TGCGCCAGCAGATCCGAGGGACACCTTTACAATGAGCAGTTCTTC.

This clonotype was picked up many times. The V call is TRBV15, the J call TRBJ2-2; D is possibly TRBD1 or TRBD2 (5 bases each). V lost 0 bases to trimming and J lost 10 bases, with 6 bases between them. CDR3 length: 12 amino acids. Per germline, CDR1 LNHNV and CDR2 YYDKDF (reference sequence). The CDR3 region is CATSREGTELFF. CDR3 nucleotides: TGTGCCACCAGCAGAGAGGGGACGGAGCTGTTTTTT.

The rearrangement joins TRBV6-2 or TRBV6-3 to TRBJ2-2; D could derive from TRBD1 or TRBD2 (5 bases each). The V gene lost 6 bases and the J gene lost 1 base, with 9 bases spanning the gap. The length of the CDR3 is 14 residues. Germline lookup yields CDR1 MNHEY and CDR2 SVGEGT. The CDR3 here is CASSPGRNTGELFF. CDR3 coding DNA: TGTGCCAGCAGCCCGGGACGGAACACCGGGGAGCTGTTTTTT.

Ten or more counts support this clonotype. V and J are TRBV5-4 and TRBJ2-1; 7 bases align to TRBD1. CDR3 length: 15 amino acids. The germline V gene encodes CDR1 SGHNT and CDR2 YYREEE (reference sequence). Trimming cost V 0 bases and J 4 bases; bases outside gene matches: 4. The CDR3 loop reads CASSLGTGLYNEQFF. The DNA for the CDR3 is TGTGCCAGCAGCTTGGGGACAGGTCTTTACAATGAGCAGTTCTTC.

This clonotype came up once. The chain recombines TRBV4-3 with TRBJ1-2; 10 bases match TRBD1. The CDR3 runs to 16 residues. V shed 0 bases, J shed 6 bases, and the junction held 7 bases outside the gene matches. The V gene's germline CDR1 is LGHNA and CDR2 YSLEER. The CDR3 DNA reads as TGCGCCAGCAGCCAAGAGGCCCTGGGACAGGGGAATGGCTACACCTTC. Protein sequence: CASSQEALGQGNGYTF.

The chain links TRBV29-1 to TRBJ1-1; no reliable D call. This CDR3 has 15 amino acids. Germline V lookup: CDR1 SQVTM, CDR2 ANQGSEA. The germline V and J ends were trimmed by 4 bases and 0 bases, with 15 bases remaining between them. CDR3 DNA: TGCAGCGTTGGATCGGTTAAGTCTATGAACACTGAAGCTTTCTTT. As protein: CSVGSVKSMNTEAFF.